This TCR beta chain was documented in a study of cytomegalovirus exposure and HLA in healthy donors. At the level of the study: Unique TCRs numbering roughly 85 million, obtained from HLA-typed donors, made up an early data release. General study points: Later genetic work tied a missense DCLRE1C variant to beta-chain V and J trimming. In a later analysis, the majority of CMV-associated beta chains seemingly showed HLA restriction.

Primers for the PCR totalled 60 Vbeta and 13 Jbeta. Assay used: immunoSEQ multiplex PCR; TCRdb lists only in-frame clones, some missing. The table includes roughly 180,000 clones, approximately 82% detected once. Turning to this clone: Its antigen remains unknown.

The CDR3 consists of 13 residues. V shed 0 bases and J shed 2 bases, with 6 bases lying between them. In germline, CDR1 is GTSNPN, CDR2 SVGIG (reference sequence). This sequence was found in a woman aged 18-29 years in good health and CMV-seropositive. The chain is built from TRBV30 and TRBJ2-3, with no clear D. Source material: PBMCs. CDR3 in amino acids: CAWSVRITDTQYF. In nucleotides, the CDR3 is TGTGCCTGGAGTGTTAGAATCACAGATACGCAGTATTTT.